This T cell receptor beta chain was recovered during a study of T-cell memory formation after mild COVID-19. Study information: Across donors, TCR clusters were largely donor specific. Findings of the study overall: The CD4+ clones that contracted clustered mainly within CM and EM, and the CD8+ clones concentrated in EMRA. Pre-infection memory harbored some responding clones, suggesting cross-reactive memory joined.

About this clonotype itself: Its antigen remains unidentified.

This CDR3 contains 12 residues. Trimming cost V 6 bases and J 4 bases, with 9 bases left between them. Germline V CDR1 and CDR2: SGHAT, FQNNGV. The TCR alpha and TCR beta cDNA libraries, bearing sample barcodes and UMIs, were generated by 5'RACE using constant-segment primers. TCRdb used MiXCR to reprocess the 5' RACE reads, holding one entry per CDR3 protein. The data hold about half a million distinct CDR3 sequences, with roughly 20% observed a single time. This receptor was identified in an adult woman who had mild COVID-19 (a few samples of this study predate the infection). Cell type and time point are not known. This chain joins TRBV11-2 and TRBJ1-1; tentatively, D is TRBD1 (5 bases). Sequenced input: PBMCs or a T cell subset sorted from them (not recorded which). The CDR3 loop is CASREGFTEAFF. Written as DNA, the CDR3 is TGTGCCAGCAGGGAGGGGTTCACTGAAGCTTTCTTT.